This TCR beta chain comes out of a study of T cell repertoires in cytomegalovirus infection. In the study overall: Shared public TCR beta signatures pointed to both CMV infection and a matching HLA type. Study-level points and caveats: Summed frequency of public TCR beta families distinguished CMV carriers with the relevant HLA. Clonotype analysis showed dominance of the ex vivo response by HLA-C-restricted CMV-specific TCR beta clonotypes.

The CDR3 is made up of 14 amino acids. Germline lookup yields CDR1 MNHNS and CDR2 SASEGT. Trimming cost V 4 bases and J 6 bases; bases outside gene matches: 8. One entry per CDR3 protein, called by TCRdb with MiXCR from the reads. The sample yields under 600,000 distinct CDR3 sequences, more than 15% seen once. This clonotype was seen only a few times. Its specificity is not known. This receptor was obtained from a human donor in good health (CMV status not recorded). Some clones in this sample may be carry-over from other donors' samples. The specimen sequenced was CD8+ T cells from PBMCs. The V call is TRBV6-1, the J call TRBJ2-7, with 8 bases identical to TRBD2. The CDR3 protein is CASSVTGLVSEQYF. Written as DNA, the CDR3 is TGTGCCAGCAGTGTAACGGGACTAGTTAGCGAGCAGTACTTC.